A selection of T cell receptor beta chains follows, all from one sample in a study of blood T cell repertoires in COVID-19. This table comes from immunoSEQ multiplex PCR, and its TCRdb copy is limited to in-frame clones, with some not included. The repertoire holds 330,000 or so clones, roughly 88% seen once, with over 4.5% in the top ten. Sequenced material: PBMCs or T cells enriched from blood (not recorded which). These receptor sequences come from a man aged 25-40 years who had recovered from COVID-19. Each CDR3 is given without its conserved first and last residue. D genes are given only for firm matches.

J gene | D gene | V gene | CDR3 protein
TRBJ1-1 | . | TRBV7-3 | ASSSQANTEAF
TRBJ2-3 | . | TRBV2 | ASSDVGVGAARYTQY
TRBJ2-3 | . | TRBV28 | ASSLFVRGFADTQY
TRBJ1-1 | TRBD1 | TRBV5-1 | ASSDTGGDTEAF
TRBJ1-5 | TRBD1 | TRBV19 | ASSVGQGGFPPQH
TRBJ1-1 | TRBD1 | TRBV7-8 | ASSLSIGGGTEAF
TRBJ1-3 | . | TRBV28 | ASSQSGNTIY
TRBJ2-7 | . | TRBV25-1 | ASSLGQPYEQY
TRBJ1-1 | . | TRBV10-3 | AISESSGYNEAF
TRBJ1-3 | TRBD1 | TRBV11-2 | ASTLNVAPGTGVNTIY
TRBJ1-2 | . | TRBV19 | ASSNIGTAKRGYT
TRBJ2-7 | . | TRBV9 | ASSVGGVYTYEQY
TRBJ2-2 | TRBD1 | TRBV5-1 | ASSLTGALNTGELF
TRBJ2-3 | . | TRBV7-3 | ASSSTSYDTQY